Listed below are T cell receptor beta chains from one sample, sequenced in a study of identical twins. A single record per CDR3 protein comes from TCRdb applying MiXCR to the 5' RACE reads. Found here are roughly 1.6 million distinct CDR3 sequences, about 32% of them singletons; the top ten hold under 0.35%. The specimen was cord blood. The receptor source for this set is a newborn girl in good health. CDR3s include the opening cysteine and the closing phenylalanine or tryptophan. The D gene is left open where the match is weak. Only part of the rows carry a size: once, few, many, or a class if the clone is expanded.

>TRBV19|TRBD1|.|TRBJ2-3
CASNRDRDTDTQYF
TGTGCCAGTAACCGGGACAGGGACACAGATACGCAGTATTTT
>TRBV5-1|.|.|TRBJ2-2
CASAEWTNTGELFF
TGCGCCAGCGCGGAATGGACGAACACCGGGGAGCTGTTTTTT
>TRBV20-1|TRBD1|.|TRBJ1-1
CSASIGTGNTEAFF
TGCAGTGCTAGCATCGGGACAGGGAACACTGAAGCTTTCTTT
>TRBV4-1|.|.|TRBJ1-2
CASSQEVKGSGGYTF
TGCGCCAGCAGCCAAGAGGTCAAAGGATCGGGTGGCTACACCTTC
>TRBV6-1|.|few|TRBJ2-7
CASSAGQIYEQYF
TGTGCCAGCAGTGCCGGACAGATCTACGAGCAGTACTTC
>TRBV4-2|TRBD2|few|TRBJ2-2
CASRGLAGRTGELFF
TGTGCCAGCCGGGGACTAGCGGGACGCACCGGGGAGCTGTTTTTT
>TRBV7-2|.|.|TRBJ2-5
CASSLVAGIETQYF
TGTGCCAGCAGCTTAGTGGCAGGTATAGAGACCCAGTACTTC
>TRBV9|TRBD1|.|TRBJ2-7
CASELWGRVTGEGDYEQYF
TGTGCCAGCGAGCTATGGGGGCGGGTGACAGGGGAAGGGGATTACGAGCAGTACTTC
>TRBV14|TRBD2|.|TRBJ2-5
CASSRSGYQETQYF
TGTGCCAGCAGCCGTAGCGGGTACCAAGAGACCCAGTACTTC
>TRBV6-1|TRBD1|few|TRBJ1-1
CASSVQGQGELNTEAFF
TGTGCCAGCAGTGTCCAAGGACAGGGGGAGCTGAACACTGAAGCTTTCTTT
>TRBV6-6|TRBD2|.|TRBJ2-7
CASSSLSQRGSYEQYF
TGTGCCAGCAGTTCCCTCTCCCAGCGGGGCTCCTACGAGCAGTACTTC
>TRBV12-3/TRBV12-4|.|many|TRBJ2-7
CASSFRTVSSYEQYF
TGTGCCAGCAGTTTTCGGACAGTCTCCTCCTACGAGCAGTACTTC
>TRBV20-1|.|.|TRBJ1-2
CSARFSGVGYGYTF
TGCAGTGCTAGATTTTCAGGGGTTGGGTATGGCTACACCTTC
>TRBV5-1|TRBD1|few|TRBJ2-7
CASSIPGQGSNEQYF
TGCGCCAGCAGCATACCGGGACAGGGAAGCAATGAGCAGTACTTC
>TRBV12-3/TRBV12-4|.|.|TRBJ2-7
CASGMTYEQYF
TGTGCCAGCGGTATGACGTACGAGCAGTACTTC
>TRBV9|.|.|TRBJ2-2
CASSERERFANTGELFF
TGTGCCAGCAGCGAACGGGAACGATTCGCGAACACCGGGGAGCTGTTTTTT
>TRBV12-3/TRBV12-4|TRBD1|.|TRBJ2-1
CASSQGQGWNNEQFF
TGTGCCAGCAGCCAGGGACAGGGATGGAACAATGAGCAGTTCTTC
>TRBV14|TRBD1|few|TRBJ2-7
CASSQELDRGSYEQYF
TGTGCCAGCAGCCAAGAGTTGGACAGGGGGTCGTACGAGCAGTACTTC
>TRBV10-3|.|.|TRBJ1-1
CAISEGRTNTEAFF
TGTGCCATCAGTGAAGGTCGGACGAACACTGAAGCTTTCTTT
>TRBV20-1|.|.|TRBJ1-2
CSARGAANYGYTF
TGCAGTGCTAGAGGGGCGGCTAACTATGGCTACACCTTC
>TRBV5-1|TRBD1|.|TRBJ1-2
CASHRGFYGYTF
TGCGCCAGCCACAGGGGGTTCTATGGCTACACCTTC
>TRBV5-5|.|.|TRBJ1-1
CASSSVRGRGEAFF
TGTGCCAGCAGCTCTGTTAGGGGTCGGGGTGAAGCTTTCTTT
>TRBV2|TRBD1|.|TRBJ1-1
CASRLDRSPMNTEAFF
TGTGCCAGCCGGCTGGACAGGTCTCCCATGAACACTGAAGCTTTCTTT
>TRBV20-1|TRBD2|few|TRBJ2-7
CSANSGTSGLTYEQYF
TGCAGTGCTAATTCCGGGACTAGCGGCCTCACTTACGAGCAGTACTTC
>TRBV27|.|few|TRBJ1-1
CASSTKTGLDTEAFF
TGTGCCAGCAGTACCAAAACAGGGTTGGACACTGAAGCTTTCTTT
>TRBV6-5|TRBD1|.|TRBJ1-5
CASSYGGQGNSNQPQHF
TGTGCCAGCAGTTACGGGGGACAGGGGAATAGCAATCAGCCCCAGCATTTT
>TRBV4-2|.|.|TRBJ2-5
CASSQESREQYF
TGTGCCAGCAGCCAAGAATCACGGGAGCAGTACTTC
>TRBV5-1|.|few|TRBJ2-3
CASSLDGRGITDTQYF
TGCGCCAGCAGCTTGGACGGGAGAGGTATCACAGATACGCAGTATTTT
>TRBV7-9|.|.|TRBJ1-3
CASSFYRGAGNTIYF
TGTGCCAGCAGCTTTTACCGGGGCGCTGGAAACACCATATATTTT
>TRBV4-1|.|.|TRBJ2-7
CASSQVQLISYNEQYF
TGCGCCAGCAGCCAAGTTCAGCTGATCTCCTACAATGAGCAGTACTTC
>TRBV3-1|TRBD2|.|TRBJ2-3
CASATSGGASDTQYF
TGTGCCAGCGCTACTAGCGGGGGGGCCTCAGATACGCAGTATTTT
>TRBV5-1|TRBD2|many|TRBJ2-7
CASSLGTSLSYEQYF
TGCGCCAGCAGCTTGGGGACTAGCCTCTCCTACGAGCAGTACTTC
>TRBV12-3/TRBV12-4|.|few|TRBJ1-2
CASSPDIDYGYTF
TGTGCCAGCAGCCCGGACATCGACTATGGCTACACCTTC
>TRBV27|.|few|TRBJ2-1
CASSFGRLLNEQFF
TGTGCCAGCAGTTTCGGGAGACTCCTCAATGAGCAGTTCTTC
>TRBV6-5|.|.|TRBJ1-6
CASRPLHF
TGTGCCAGCAGACCGCTCCACTTT
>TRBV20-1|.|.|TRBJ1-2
CRRDTWHGYTF
TGCAGGCGGGACACCTGGCATGGCTACACCTTC
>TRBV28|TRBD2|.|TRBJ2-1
CASSHSGRAAYNEQFF
TGTGCCAGCAGTCATAGCGGGAGGGCCGCCTACAATGAGCAGTTCTTC
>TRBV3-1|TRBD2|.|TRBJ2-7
CASSQVLASGLAYEQYF
TGTGCCAGCAGCCAAGTCCTGGCTAGCGGGCTTGCCTACGAGCAGTACTTC
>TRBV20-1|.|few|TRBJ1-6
CSAISGTYSPLHF
TGCAGTGCTATCTCCGGGACGTACTCACCCCTCCACTTT
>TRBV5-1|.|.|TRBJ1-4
CASSFGGYNEKLFF
TGCGCCAGCAGCTTTGGAGGGTACAATGAAAAACTGTTTTTT
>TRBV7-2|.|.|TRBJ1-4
CASSLDTWGQTNEKLFF
TGTGCCAGCAGCTTGGACACATGGGGGCAGACTAATGAAAAACTGTTTTTT
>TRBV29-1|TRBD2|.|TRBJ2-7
CSVEGGRAFSSSYNEQYF
TGCAGCGTTGAAGGCGGGAGGGCCTTTTCTAGCTCCTACAATGAGCAGTACTTC
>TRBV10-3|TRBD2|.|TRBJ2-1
CAISRLAGYLNEQFF
TGTGCCATCAGCAGGCTAGCGGGATACTTGAATGAGCAGTTCTTC
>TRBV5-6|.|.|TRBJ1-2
CASSLGQVYLNYGYTF
TGTGCCAGCAGCTTGGGACAGGTCTATCTTAACTATGGCTACACCTTC
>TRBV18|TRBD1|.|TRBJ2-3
CASSLTGTGFSFSTDTQYF
TGTGCCAGCTCGCTCACCGGGACAGGGTTTTCCTTTAGCACAGATACGCAGTATTTT
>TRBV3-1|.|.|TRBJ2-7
CASSQDELPGYEQYF
TGTGCCAGCAGCCAAGACGAATTACCAGGGTATGAGCAGTACTTC
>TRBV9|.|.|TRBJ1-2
CASSVERPGAYYGYTF
TGTGCCAGCAGCGTCGAGAGGCCCGGGGCGTACTATGGCTACACCTTC
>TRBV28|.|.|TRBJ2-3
CASSLGQGLAFTDTQYF
TGTGCCAGCAGTTTGGGTCAGGGCCTAGCTTTCACAGATACGCAGTATTTT
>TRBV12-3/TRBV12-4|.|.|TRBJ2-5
CASSGGVTETQYF
TGTGCCAGCAGCGGGGGCGTTACGGAGACCCAGTACTTC
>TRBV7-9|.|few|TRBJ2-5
CASSLGRDGRIQETQYF
TGTGCCAGCAGCTTAGGACGGGACGGCCGAATTCAAGAGACCCAGTACTTC
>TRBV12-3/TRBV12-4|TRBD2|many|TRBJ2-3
CASSLDRGADTQYF
TGTGCCAGCAGCTTAGACCGGGGGGCAGATACGCAGTATTTT
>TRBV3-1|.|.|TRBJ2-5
CASSSTGKTQYF
TGTGCCAGCAGCTCTACAGGGAAGACCCAGTACTTC
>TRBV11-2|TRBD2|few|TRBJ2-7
CASSLNRDYTYEQYF
TGTGCCAGCAGCCTGAACCGGGACTACACCTACGAGCAGTACTTC
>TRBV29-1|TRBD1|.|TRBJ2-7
CSVGDRSAYEQYF
TGCAGCGTCGGGGACAGGAGTGCCTACGAGCAGTACTTC
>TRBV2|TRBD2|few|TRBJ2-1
CASSGTSGGGGEQFF
TGTGCCAGCAGTGGGACTAGCGGGGGAGGTGGTGAGCAGTTCTTC
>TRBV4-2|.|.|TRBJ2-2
CASSQRPGNTGELFF
TGTGCCAGCAGCCAACGGCCGGGGAACACCGGGGAGCTGTTTTTT